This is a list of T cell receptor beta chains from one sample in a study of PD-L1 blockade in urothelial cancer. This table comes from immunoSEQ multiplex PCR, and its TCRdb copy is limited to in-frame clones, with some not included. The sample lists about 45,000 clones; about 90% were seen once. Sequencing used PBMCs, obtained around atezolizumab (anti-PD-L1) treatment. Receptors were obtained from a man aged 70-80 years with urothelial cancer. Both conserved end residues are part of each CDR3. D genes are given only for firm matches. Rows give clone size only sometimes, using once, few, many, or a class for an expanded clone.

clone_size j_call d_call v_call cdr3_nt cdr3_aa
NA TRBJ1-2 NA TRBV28 TGTGCCAGCAGTCCCTTCGGGATTTATTATGGCTACACCTTC CASSPFGIYYGYTF
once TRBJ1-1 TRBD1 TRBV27 TGTGCCAGCAGTCCCCGGACAGGTTTGGACACTGAAGCTTTCTTT CASSPRTGLDTEAFF
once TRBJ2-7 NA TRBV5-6 TGTGCCAGCAGCGCCTGGGGACTTTCTTTTAAATCCTCCTACGAGCAGTACTTC CASSAWGLSFKSSYEQYF
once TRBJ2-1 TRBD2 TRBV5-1 TGCGCCAGCACGTCTCCTGCCAAGGGAGGGAGCTCCTACAATGAGCAGTTCTTC CASTSPAKGGSSYNEQFF
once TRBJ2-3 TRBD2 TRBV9 TGTGCCAGCATCCGCCCTACTAGCGGGAGGGCCAGACATACGCAGTATTTT CASIRPTSGRARHTQYF
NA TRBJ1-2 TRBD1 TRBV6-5 TGTGCCAGCAGTCACCGACAGGGGAGAAATGGCTACACCTTC CASSHRQGRNGYTF
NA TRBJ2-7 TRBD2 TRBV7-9 TGTGCCAGCAGCCTGGCGACTAGCTCCTTAGGGCAGTACTTC CASSLATSSLGQYF
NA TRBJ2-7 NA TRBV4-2 TGTGCCAGCAGCCAAGGGGCTAGCCAAGCTTTCTACGAGCAGTACTTC CASSQGASQAFYEQYF
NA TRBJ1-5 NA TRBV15 TGTGCCACCAGCAGAGATGGTCGGGTGACCGGGCCCCAGCATTTT CATSRDGRVTGPQHF
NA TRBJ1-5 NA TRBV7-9 TGTGCCAGCAGCTTGCCCGGTAAACCCCAGCATTTT CASSLPGKPQHF
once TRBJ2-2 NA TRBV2 TGTGCCAGCAGTGAACGCCCGGGAAGGGCGACCGGGGAGCTGTTTTTT CASSERPGRATGELFF
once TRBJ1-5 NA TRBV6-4 TGTGCCAGCAGTGAACAGGGTGGCAATCAGCCCCAGCATTTT CASSEQGGNQPQHF
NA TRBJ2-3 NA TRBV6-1 TGTGCCAGCAGTGAACGGGTCAGGGCCGGCCCGTACACAGATACGCAGTATTTT CASSERVRAGPYTDTQYF
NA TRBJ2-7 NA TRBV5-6 TGTGCCAGCAGCGCCCGAGACTACGAGCAGTACTTC CASSARDYEQYF
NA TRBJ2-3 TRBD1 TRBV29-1 TGCAGCGTCTCACCGGGACAGGAGACAGATACGCAGTATTTT CSVSPGQETDTQYF
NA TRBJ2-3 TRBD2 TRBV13 TGTGCCAGCAGCTTACTGACAGGTTCTAGCGGGTTGAGCACAGATACGCAGTATTTT CASSLLTGSSGLSTDTQYF
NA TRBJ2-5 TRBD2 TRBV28 TGTGCCAGCAGAACCGGACTAGCGGGAGGAATCCCCCAAGAGACCCAGTACTTC CASRTGLAGGIPQETQYF
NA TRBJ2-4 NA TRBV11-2 TGTGCCAGCAGCTTACGTGAGGGGGGGAACATTCAGTACTTC CASSLREGGNIQYF
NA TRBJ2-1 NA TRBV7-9 TGTGCCAGCAGCCTACTAGGAGGCAATGAGCAGTTCTTC CASSLLGGNEQFF
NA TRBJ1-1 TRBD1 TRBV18 TGTGCCAGCTCACCTCAGGGACAGGGGCGGGCTTTCTTT CASSPQGQGRAFF
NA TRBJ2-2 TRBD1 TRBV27 TGTGCCAGCAGACCCCAGGGGACAGGGGGTTCCTGGGAGCTGTTTTTT CASRPQGTGGSWELFF
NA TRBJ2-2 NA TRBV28 TGTGCCAGCACCGTCGGCAGGCTCGCGAACACCGGGGAGCTGTTTTTT CASTVGRLANTGELFF
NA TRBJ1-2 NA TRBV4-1 TGCGCCAGCAGCGACAGACAGAAGAACTATGGCTACACCTTC CASSDRQKNYGYTF
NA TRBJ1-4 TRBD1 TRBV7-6 TGTGCCAGCAGCTTAGGGACAGGCCTTAATGAAAAACTGTTTTTT CASSLGTGLNEKLFF
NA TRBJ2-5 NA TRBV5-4 TGTGCCAGCAGCCACGGGGCAGGGGTGTCACCTAAAGAGACCCAGTACTTC CASSHGAGVSPKETQYF
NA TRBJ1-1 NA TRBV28 TGTGCCAGCAGGTTGAGTGCGGGAAACACTGAAGCTTTCTTT CASRLSAGNTEAFF
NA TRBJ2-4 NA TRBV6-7 TGTGCCAGCAGTTACTCGAATTTACGGCAGGTCCACCTCGACAAAAACATTCAGTACTTC CASSYSNLRQVHLDKNIQYF
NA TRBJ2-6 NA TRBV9 TGTGCCAGCAGCCGAGAGGGCTTGAACTCTGGGGCCAACGTCCTGACTTTC CASSREGLNSGANVLTF
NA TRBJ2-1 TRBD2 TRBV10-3 TGTGCCATCAGTGAGGGACTAGCGGGAGGCCGATCCTACAATGAGCAGTTCTTC CAISEGLAGGRSYNEQFF
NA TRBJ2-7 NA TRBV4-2 TGTGCCAGCAGCCAAGACAGGTCCACCTACGAGCAGTACTTC CASSQDRSTYEQYF
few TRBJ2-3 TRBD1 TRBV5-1 TGCGCCAGCAGCACGAATCCTACAGGGGCCACAGATACGCAGTATTTT CASSTNPTGATDTQYF
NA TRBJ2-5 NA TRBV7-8 TGTGCCAGCAGCTTGGGCGCAGGCCAAGAGACCCAGTACTTC CASSLGAGQETQYF